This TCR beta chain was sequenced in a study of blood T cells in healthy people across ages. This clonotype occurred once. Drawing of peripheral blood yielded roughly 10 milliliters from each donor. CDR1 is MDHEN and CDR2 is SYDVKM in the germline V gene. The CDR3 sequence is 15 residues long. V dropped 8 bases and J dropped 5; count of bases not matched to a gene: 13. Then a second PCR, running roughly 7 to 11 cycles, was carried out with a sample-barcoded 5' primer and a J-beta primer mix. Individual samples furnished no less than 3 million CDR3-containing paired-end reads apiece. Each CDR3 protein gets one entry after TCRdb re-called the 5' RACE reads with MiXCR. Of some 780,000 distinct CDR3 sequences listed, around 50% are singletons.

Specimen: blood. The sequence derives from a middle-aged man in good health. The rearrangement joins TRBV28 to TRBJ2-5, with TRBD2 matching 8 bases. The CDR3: CASLLSGRESETQYF. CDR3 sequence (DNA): TGTGCCAGCCTCCTGAGCGGGAGAGAGTCGGAGACCCAGTACTTC.